This TCR beta chain was observed in a study of cytomegalovirus exposure and HLA in healthy donors. V gave up 4 bases and J gave up 1 base; unmatched junction bases: 3. The length of the CDR3 is 13 residues. Germline CDR1 and CDR2: SQVTM and ANQGSEA. PCR primers comprised 60 Vbeta and 13 Jbeta primers. The data were produced by immunoSEQ multiplex PCR, yet TCRdb's version contains in-frame clones alone and is incomplete. The sample has 200,000 to 250,000 clones, approximately 81% seen once; the top ten hold over 1%. Sequencing was done on a sample of PBMCs. The chain combines TRBV29-1 with TRBJ2-7; 8 bases are shared with TRBD1. The source of this sequence is a human donor in good health. CDR3 amino acids: CSVVTGGSYEQYF. CDR3 DNA: TGCAGCGTTGTAACAGGGGGTTCCTACGAGCAGTACTTC.